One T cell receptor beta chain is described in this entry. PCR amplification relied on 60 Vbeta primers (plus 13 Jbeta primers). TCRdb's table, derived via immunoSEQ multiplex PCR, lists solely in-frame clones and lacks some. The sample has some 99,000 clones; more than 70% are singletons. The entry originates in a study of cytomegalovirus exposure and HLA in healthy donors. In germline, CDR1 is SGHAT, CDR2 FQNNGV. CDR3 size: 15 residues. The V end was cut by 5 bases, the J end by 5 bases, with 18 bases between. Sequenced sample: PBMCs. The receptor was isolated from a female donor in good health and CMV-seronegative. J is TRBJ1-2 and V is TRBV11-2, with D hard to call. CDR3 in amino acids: CASSPPEGFLYGYTF. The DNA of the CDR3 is TGTGCCAGCAGCCCCCCCGAGGGTTTTCTTTATGGCTACACCTTC.